This T cell receptor (beta chain) was observed in a study of cytomegalovirus exposure and HLA in healthy donors. Study-wide results and caveats: According to reports, the classifier identified cytomegalovirus status with high specificity and sensitivity.

The CDR3 has 15 residues. V lost 4 bases to trimming and J lost 6 bases; unmatched junction nucleotides: 5. Germline V lookup: CDR1 MDHEN, CDR2 SYDVKM. The PCR employed 60 Vbeta primers together with 13 Jbeta primers. TCRdb's copy holds only in-frame clones and misses some; the assay was immunoSEQ multiplex PCR. The profile shows about 92,000 clones, over 75% of them singletons. Details on this clone: Its target is not known.

This receptor was identified in a girl aged 2-10 years in good health and CMV-seropositive. Sequencing was carried out using PBMCs. The chain has TRBV28 and TRBJ2-1, with 11 nucleotides matching TRBD2. CDR3 residues: CASSSPGTSGNEQFF. The CDR3 coding sequence is TGTGCCAGCAGTTCACCTGGGACTAGCGGCAATGAGCAGTTCTTC.